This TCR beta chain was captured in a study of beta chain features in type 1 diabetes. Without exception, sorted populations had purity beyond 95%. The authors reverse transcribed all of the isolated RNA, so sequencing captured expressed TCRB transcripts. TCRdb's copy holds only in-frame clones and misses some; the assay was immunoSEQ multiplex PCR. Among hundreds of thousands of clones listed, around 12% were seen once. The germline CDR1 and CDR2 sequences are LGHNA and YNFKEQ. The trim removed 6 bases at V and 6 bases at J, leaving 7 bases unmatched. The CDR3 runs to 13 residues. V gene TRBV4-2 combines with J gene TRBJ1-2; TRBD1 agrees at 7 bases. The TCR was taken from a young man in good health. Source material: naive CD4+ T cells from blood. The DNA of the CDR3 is TGTGCCAGCAGGAAACAGGGGATGCATGGCTACACCTTC. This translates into CASRKQGMHGYTF.